Below, 2 T cell receptor beta chains from the same sample are listed, as sequenced in a study of cytomegalovirus exposure and HLA in healthy donors. Primers included in the PCR were 60 Vbeta and 13 Jbeta primers. Profiled with immunoSEQ multiplex PCR; TCRdb holds only in-frame clones, not every one. The sample includes about 190,000 clones, approximately 86% of them seen just once. The sequenced sample was PBMCs. Every receptor here comes from a woman younger than 30 in good health and CMV-seronegative.

With respect to this clone: Other nucleotide sequences from this sample produce the same CDR3. J is TRBJ1-2 and V is TRBV29-1, with D possibly being TRBD1 (5 bases). V gave up 0 bases and J gave up 3 bases, with 5 bases separating them. The CDR3 has 12 residues. Germline CDR1 is SQVTM and CDR2 is ANQGSEA. CDR3 bases: TGCAGCGTTGAAGACAGGGACTATGGCTACACCTTC. It is translated as CSVEDRDYGYTF.

This clone has more than one count but fewer than ten. The chain is built from TRBV7-9 and TRBJ1-5; no clear D gene. This CDR3 region has 17 residues. Germline assignment: CDR1 SEHNR and CDR2 FQNEAQ (reference sequence). Trimming left V 5 bases short and J 3 bases short, with 20 bases between. CDR3 DNA: TGTGCCAGCAGCGGAGCAGTGGGTCAGTCCCCCAATCAGCCCCAGCATTTT. Its protein is CASSGAVGQSPNQPQHF.